This T cell receptor beta chain was observed in a study of CD8+ T cells in alopecia areata. Across the whole study: At a dose of 5 to 10 mg twice daily, oral tofacitinib was given to treated patients.

Treatment reported: oral pan-JAK inhibitor, 5-10 mg twice daily. The CDR3 loop spans 15 amino acids. The V gene's germline CDR1 is SGHNT and CDR2 YYREEE (reference sequence). V lost 4 bases to trimming and J lost 7 bases; unmatched junction nucleotides: 13. Overall study results and limits: Lesional scalp, especially alopecia totalis/universalis, showed higher clonality than normal scalp. Scalp clonality, along with expanded CD8+ clones among the top 100, was significantly decreased by tofacitinib.

As concerns this clone: Its specificity is not known.

Once RNA had been extracted, it was reverse transcribed into cDNA to act as the sequencing template. Sequenced by immunoSEQ multiplex PCR; TCRdb stores in-frame clones only, minus some. The table shows 200,000 to 250,000 clones, with 35% to 45% occurring only once. This rearrangement joins TRBV5-4 to TRBJ2-7, with 8 bases identical to TRBD1. This specimen was CD4+ T cells sorted from blood, taken at week 34, from a patient treated with tofacitinib. This receptor was identified in a human donor with alopecia areata. The CDR3 loop is CASSPTGGIFREQYF. Here the CDR3 DNA reads TGTGCCAGCAGCCCTACAGGGGGGATCTTTCGGGAGCAGTACTTC.